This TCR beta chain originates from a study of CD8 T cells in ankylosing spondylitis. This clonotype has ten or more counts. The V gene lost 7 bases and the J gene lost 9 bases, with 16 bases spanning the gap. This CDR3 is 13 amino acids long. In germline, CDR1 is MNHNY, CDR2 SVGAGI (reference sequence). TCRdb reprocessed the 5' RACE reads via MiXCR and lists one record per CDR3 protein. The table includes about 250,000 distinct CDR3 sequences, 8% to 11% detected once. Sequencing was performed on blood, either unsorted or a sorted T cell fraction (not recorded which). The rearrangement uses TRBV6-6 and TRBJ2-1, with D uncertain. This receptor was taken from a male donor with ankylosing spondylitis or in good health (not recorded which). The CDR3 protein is CASTKEGPGEQFF. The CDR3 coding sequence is TGTGCCAGCACCAAAGAAGGGCCAGGTGAGCAGTTCTTC.